The 13 T cell receptor beta chains below were found in one sample sequenced in a study of Ad26.COV2.S vaccination and SARS-CoV-2 variants. Profiled with immunoSEQ multiplex PCR; TCRdb holds only in-frame clones, not every one. This table holds 300,000 to 350,000 clones, 80% to 90% found once. The sample's treatment: around 19 received Ad26.COV2.S at low or high dose, single or two shots; 5 received placebo; per-sample allocation not given. After the first vaccine or placebo injection, samples were drawn on day 63. Here the sequenced sample was peripheral blood, taken in a trial of Ad26.COV2.S vaccine versus placebo. Receptors were obtained from a person aged 18-65 years who received the Ad26.COV2.S COVID-19 vaccine or a placebo.

In this sample, this clone turned up once. This rearrangement joins TRBV6-5 to TRBJ1-5; 7 nucleotides align to TRBD1. The CDR3 covers 14 residues. V lost 5 bases and J lost 0; bases outside the gene matches: 1. The germline CDR1 and CDR2 sequences are MNHEY and SVGAGI. The CDR3 here is CASSQGVSNQPQHF. CDR3 coding DNA: TGTGCCAGCAGTCAGGGGGTTAGCAATCAGCCCCAGCATTTT.

The chain has TRBV10-3 and TRBJ2-5; perhaps TRBD1 as D (6 bases). Trimming took 3 bases from V and 5 from J, leaving 13 bases between them. Germline CDR1 and CDR2: ENHRY and SYGVKD. CDR3 size: 14 residues. The CDR3 here is CAISDIGGRETQYF. CDR3 in DNA: TGTGCCATCAGTGACATAGGGGGACGGGAGACCCAGTACTTC.

This clone has only one observation. The chain links TRBV29-1 to TRBJ1-2; D uncertain. Germline V lookup: CDR1 SQVTM, CDR2 ANQGSEA. V gave up 6 bases and J gave up 8 bases, with 13 bases separating them. This CDR3 has 11 amino acids. The CDR3 protein is CSVHALGGYTF. The CDR3 coding sequence is TGCAGCGTCCACGCCTTAGGGGGCTACACCTTC.

V gene TRBV23-1 combines with J gene TRBJ2-2, with 8 bases that match TRBD2. TRBV23-1 carries the ORF label, with uncertain function. Trimming at V came to 7 bases and at J to 1 base, leaving 11 bases not matched to a gene. CDR3 size: 17 residues. CDR3 sequence: CASINGASGLNTGELFF. CDR3 nucleotides: TGCGCCAGCATCAACGGGGCTAGCGGGTTGAACACCGGGGAGCTGTTTTTT.

The V gene is TRBV6-6, the J gene TRBJ1-1; D is unresolved. Per the germline V gene, CDR1 is MNHNY and CDR2 is SVGAGI (reference sequence). V dropped 5 bases and J dropped 0 bases, with 10 bases sitting between them. This CDR3 comprises 14 residues. CDR3 in amino acids: CASSMGFMNTEAFF. The CDR3 bases are TGTGCCAGCAGTATGGGATTCATGAACACTGAAGCTTTCTTT.

The chain has TRBV27 and TRBJ2-1; D is possibly TRBD1 (6 bases). CDR1 MNHEY and CDR2 SMNVEV come from the germline V gene (reference sequence). This CDR3 region has 15 residues. Between the trimmed V and J ends, which lost 6 bases and 5 bases, there was a span of 17 bases. The CDR3 here is CASSARAGVNNEQFF. The DNA of the CDR3 is TGTGCCAGCAGCGCTCGGGCAGGGGTGAACAATGAGCAGTTCTTC.

The CDR3 nucleotides read TGTGCCAGCAGCTTAGGGGGGCTTATTAGCAATCAGCCCCAGCATTTT. Translation gives CASSLGGLISNQPQHF. The chain combines TRBV7-2 with TRBJ1-5, with D maybe TRBD1 (6 bases). V lost 1 base and J 0 bases, leaving 10 bases between the germline ends. Germline loops: CDR1 SGHTA, CDR2 FQGNSA. The CDR3 runs to 16 residues. The variable domain in full, with the rest retrieved from reference TRBV7-2 and TRBJ1-5, is GAGVSQSPSNKVTEKGKDVELRCDPISGHTALYWYRQSLGQGLEFLIYFQGNSAPDKSGLPSDRFSAERTGGSVSTLTIQRTQQEDSAVYLCASSLGGLISNQPQHFGDGTRLSIL.

The genes are TRBV5-6 and TRBJ2-7, with 7 bases fitting TRBD1. This CDR3 spans 12 amino acids. V gave up 5 bases and J gave up 4 bases; unmatched junction bases: 3. Germline CDR1 and CDR2: SGHDT and YYEEEE. The CDR3 DNA reads TGTGCCAGCAGACGGACAGGATACGAGCAGTACTTC. Residues: CASRRTGYEQYF. Combining the CDR3 with reference TRBV5-6 and TRBJ2-7 gives the whole variable domain DAGVTQSPTHLIKTRGQQVTLRCSPKSGHDTVSWYQQALGQGPQFIFQYYEEEERQRGNFPDRFSGHQFPNYSSELNVNALLLGDSALYLCASRRTGYEQYFGPGTRLTVT.

Details on this clone: In the same sample, other DNA sequences code for this CDR3. The chain couples TRBV19 to TRBJ2-5; either TRBD1 or TRBD2 may fit D (5 bases each). V lost 3 bases and J lost 3, with 8 bases in between. Germline values: CDR1 LNHDA, CDR2 SQIVND (reference sequence). The CDR3 totals 13 residues. The CDR3 spells CASSIWGKETQYF. CDR3 sequence (DNA): TGTGCCAGTAGTATTTGGGGGAAAGAGACCCAGTACTTC.

This sequence joins TRBV5-1 and TRBJ2-1, with D tentatively TRBD2 (6 bases). Trimming removed 4 bases from V and 11 bases from J, with 19 bases in between. The CDR3 is made up of 14 amino acids. The germline CDR1 and CDR2 sequences are SGHRS and YFSETQ. CDR3 sequence reads: CASSPENRDFQQFF. For the CDR3, the DNA is TGCGCCAGCAGCCCAGAAAACCGGGACTTTCAGCAGTTCTTC.

The chain has TRBV9 and TRBJ2-3; TRBD1 matches 7 bases. Germline lookup yields CDR1 SGDLS and CDR2 YYNGEE. V gave up 0 bases and J gave up 3 bases; unmatched junction bases: 7. The CDR3 spans 16 residues. For the CDR3, the DNA is TGTGCCAGCAGCGTAGGCACAGGGGTAAGGACAGATACGCAGTATTTT. The encoded protein is CASSVGTGVRTDTQYF.

As concerns this clone: The same CDR3 is also encoded by other DNA sequences in this sample. This chain connects TRBV28 to TRBJ1-5; D remains ambiguous. Germline loops: CDR1 MDHEN, CDR2 SYDVKM. V lost 3 bases and J 6 bases, leaving 3 bases between the germline ends. The CDR3 is made up of 11 amino acids. The CDR3 is CASSLGQPQHF. The CDR3 nucleotides are TGTGCCAGCAGTTTGGGTCAGCCCCAGCATTTT.

The chain uses TRBV2 and TRBJ1-2; possible D gene TRBD1, 5 bases. Germline assignment: CDR1 SNHLY and CDR2 FYNNEI. CDR3 length: 15 amino acids. Trimming removed 1 base at V and 4 bases at J, with 13 bases between. The CDR3, as DNA: TGTGCCAGCAGTGAAGGAGGGGCGAGTCTCTATGGCTACACCTTC. Protein sequence: CASSEGGASLYGYTF. The variable domain in full, completed from reference TRBV2 and TRBJ1-2, reads EPEVTQTPSHQVTQMGQEVILRCVPISNHLYFYWYRQILGQKVEFLVSFYNNEISEKSEIFDDQFSVERPDGSNFTLKIRSTKLEDSAMYFCASSEGGASLYGYTFGSGTRLTVV.